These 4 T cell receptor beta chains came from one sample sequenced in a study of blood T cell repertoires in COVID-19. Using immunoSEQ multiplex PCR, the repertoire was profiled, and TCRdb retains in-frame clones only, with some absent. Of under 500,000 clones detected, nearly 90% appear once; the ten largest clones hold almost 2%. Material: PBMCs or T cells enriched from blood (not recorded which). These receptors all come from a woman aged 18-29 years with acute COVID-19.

As DNA, the CDR3 is TGTGCCAGCTTCTCTACGTCCTACGAGCAGTACTTC. Protein product: CASFSTSYEQYF. The chain couples TRBV27 to TRBJ2-7; D is undetermined. This CDR3 contains 12 residues. The V end lost 8 bases, the J end lost 1 base, and 9 bases lay between the germline ends. Germline V CDR1 and CDR2: MNHEY, SMNVEV (reference sequence).

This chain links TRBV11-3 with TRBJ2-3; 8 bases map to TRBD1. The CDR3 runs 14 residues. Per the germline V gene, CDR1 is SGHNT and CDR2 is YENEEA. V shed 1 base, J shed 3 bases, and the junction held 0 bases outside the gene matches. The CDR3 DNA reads TGTGCCAGCAGCTTAGGACAGGGGACAGATACGCAGTATTTT. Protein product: CASSLGQGTDTQYF.

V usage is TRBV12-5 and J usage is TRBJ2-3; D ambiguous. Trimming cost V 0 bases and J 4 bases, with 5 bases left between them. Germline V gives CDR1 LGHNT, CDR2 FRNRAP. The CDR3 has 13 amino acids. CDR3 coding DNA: TGTGCTAGTGGTTTGGTACCAGCAGATACGCAGTATTTT. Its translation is CASGLVPADTQYF.

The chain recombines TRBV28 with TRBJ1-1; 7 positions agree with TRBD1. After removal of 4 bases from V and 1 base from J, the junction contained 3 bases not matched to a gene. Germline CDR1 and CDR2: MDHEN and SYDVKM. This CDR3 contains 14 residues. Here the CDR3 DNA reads TGTGCCAGCAGTTACCAGGGGGGGAACACTGAAGCTTTCTTT. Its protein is CASSYQGGNTEAFF.